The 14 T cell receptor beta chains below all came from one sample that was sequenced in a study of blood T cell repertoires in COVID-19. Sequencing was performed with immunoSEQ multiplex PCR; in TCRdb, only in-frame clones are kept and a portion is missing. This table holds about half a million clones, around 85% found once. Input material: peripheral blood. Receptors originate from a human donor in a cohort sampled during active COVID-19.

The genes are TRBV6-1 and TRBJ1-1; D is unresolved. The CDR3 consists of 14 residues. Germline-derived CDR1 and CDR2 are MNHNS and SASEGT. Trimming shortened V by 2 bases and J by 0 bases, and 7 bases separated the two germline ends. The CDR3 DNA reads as TGTGCCAGCAGTGAAATATTCCTGAACACTGAAGCTTTCTTT. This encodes CASSEIFLNTEAFF.

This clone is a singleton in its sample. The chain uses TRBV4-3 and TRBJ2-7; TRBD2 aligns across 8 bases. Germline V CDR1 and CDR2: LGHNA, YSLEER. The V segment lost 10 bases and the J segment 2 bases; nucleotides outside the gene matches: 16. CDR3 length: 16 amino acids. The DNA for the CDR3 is TGCGCCAACCTAACGGGGTCTCAGCGGGAGACCTACGAGCAGTACTTC. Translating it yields CANLTGSQRETYEQYF.

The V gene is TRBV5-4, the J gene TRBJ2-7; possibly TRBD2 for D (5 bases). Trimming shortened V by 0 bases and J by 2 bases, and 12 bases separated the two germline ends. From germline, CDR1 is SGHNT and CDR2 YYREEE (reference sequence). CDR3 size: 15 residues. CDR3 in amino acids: CASSLEIAPAYEQYF. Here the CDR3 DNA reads TGTGCCAGCAGCTTGGAGATAGCGCCAGCCTACGAGCAGTACTTC. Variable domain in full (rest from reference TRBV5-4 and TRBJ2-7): ETGVTQSPTHLIKTRGQQVTLRCSSQSGHNTVSWYQQALGQGPQFIFQYYREEENGRGNFPPRFSGLQFPNYSSELNVNALELDDSALYLCASSLEIAPAYEQYFGPGTRLTVT.

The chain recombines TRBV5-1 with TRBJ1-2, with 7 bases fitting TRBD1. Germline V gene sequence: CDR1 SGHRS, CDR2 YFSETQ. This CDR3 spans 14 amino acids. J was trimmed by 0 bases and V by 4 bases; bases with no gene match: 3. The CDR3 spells CASSPGTANYGYTF. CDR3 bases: TGCGCCAGCAGCCCGGGGACAGCTAACTATGGCTACACCTTC.

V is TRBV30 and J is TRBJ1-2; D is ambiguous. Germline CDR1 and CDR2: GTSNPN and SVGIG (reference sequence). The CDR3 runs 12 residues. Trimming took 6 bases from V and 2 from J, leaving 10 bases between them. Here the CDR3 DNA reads TGTGCCTGTACTACGAAGAACTATGGCTACACCTTC. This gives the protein CACTTKNYGYTF.

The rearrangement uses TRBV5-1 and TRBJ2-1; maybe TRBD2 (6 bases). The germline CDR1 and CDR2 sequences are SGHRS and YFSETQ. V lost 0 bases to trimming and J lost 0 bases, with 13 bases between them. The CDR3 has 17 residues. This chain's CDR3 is CASSLAFLGGSYNEQFF. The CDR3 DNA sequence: TGCGCCAGCAGCTTGGCTTTCTTGGGGGGCTCCTACAATGAGCAGTTCTTC.

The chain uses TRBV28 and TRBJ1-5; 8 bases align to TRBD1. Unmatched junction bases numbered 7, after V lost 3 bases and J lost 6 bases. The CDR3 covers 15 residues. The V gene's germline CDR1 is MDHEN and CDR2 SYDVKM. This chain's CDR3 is CASSFGQGAGQPQHF. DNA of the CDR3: TGTGCCAGCAGTTTTGGGCAGGGGGCAGGTCAGCCCCAGCATTTT.

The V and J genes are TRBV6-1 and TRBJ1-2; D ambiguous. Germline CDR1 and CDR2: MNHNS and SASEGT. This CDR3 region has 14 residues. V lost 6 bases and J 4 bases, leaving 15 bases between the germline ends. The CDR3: CASRPGGGSYGYTF. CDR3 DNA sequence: TGTGCCAGCAGACCCGGCGGAGGGTCCTATGGCTACACCTTC.

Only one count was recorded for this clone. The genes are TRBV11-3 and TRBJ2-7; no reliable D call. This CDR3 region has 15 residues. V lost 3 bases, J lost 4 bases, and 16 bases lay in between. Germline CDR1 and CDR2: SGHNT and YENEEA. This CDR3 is CASSFYPAAQYEQYF. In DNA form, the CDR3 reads TGTGCCAGCAGCTTCTACCCGGCGGCGCAGTACGAGCAGTACTTC.

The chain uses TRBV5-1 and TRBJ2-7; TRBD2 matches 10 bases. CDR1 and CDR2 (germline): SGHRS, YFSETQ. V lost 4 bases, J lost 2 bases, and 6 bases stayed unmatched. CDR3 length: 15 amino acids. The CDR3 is CASSQGLAEPYEQYF. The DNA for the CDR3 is TGCGCCAGCAGCCAAGGACTAGCGGAACCCTACGAGCAGTACTTC.

The CDR3 DNA follows: TGCAGCGTTGCTCAGGGGGAGAACACTGAAGCTTTCTTT. Translation: CSVAQGENTEAFF. The rearrangement joins TRBV29-1 to TRBJ1-1; 7 bases align to TRBD1. CDR1 and CDR2 (germline): SQVTM, ANQGSEA. V lost 4 bases to trimming and J lost 1 base; unmatched junction nucleotides: 3. The CDR3 is 13 residues long.

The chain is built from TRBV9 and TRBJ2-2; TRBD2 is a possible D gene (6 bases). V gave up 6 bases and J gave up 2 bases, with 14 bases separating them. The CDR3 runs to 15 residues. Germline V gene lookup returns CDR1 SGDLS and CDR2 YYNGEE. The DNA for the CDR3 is TGTGCCAGCAAGGAGGGTGCTCTTAACACCGGGGAGCTGTTTTTT. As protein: CASKEGALNTGELFF. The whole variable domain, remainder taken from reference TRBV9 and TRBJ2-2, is DSGVTQTPKHLITATGQRVTLRCSPRSGDLSVYWYQQSLDQGLQFLIQYYNGEERAKGNILERFSAQQFPDLHSELNLSSLELGDSALYFCASKEGALNTGELFFGEGSRLTVL.

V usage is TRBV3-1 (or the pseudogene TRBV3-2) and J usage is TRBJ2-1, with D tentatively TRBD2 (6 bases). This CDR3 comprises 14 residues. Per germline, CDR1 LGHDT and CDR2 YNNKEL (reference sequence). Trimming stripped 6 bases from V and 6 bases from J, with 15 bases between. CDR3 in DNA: TGTGCCAGCAGGTTCCTTGGGACTTCCAATGAGCAGTTCTTC. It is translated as CASRFLGTSNEQFF.

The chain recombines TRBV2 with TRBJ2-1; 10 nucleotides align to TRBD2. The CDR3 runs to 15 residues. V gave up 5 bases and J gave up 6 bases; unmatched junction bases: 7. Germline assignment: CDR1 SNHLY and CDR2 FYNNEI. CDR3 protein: CASSPLAGQINEQFF. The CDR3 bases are TGTGCCAGCAGTCCACTAGCGGGGCAGATCAATGAGCAGTTCTTC.